One sample yielded the 13 T cell receptor beta chains listed below, sequenced in a study of PD-L1 blockade in urothelial cancer. Specified time point: pretreatment peripheral blood. The data were produced by immunoSEQ multiplex PCR, yet TCRdb's version contains in-frame clones alone and is incomplete. The data contain tens of thousands of clones, roughly 81% of them seen just once; the ten biggest clones take up 4.5% to 6%. The sequencing here drew on PBMCs, taken around atezolizumab (anti-PD-L1) treatment. The receptors here all came from a man between 65 and 85 years old with urothelial cancer.

Here the CDR3 reads CASNQGTSGRGETQYF. The CDR3 DNA reads as TGTGCCAGCAACCAGGGGACTAGCGGGAGAGGGGAGACCCAGTACTTC. V gene TRBV2 combines with J gene TRBJ2-5; 14 nucleotides match TRBD2. Looked up from germline, CDR1 is SNHLY and CDR2 is FYNNEI. The J segment lost 5 bases and the V segment lost 7 bases, leaving 9 bases of the junction unmatched. The CDR3 has 16 amino acids.

The chain links TRBV7-3 to TRBJ2-6; D remains ambiguous. The CDR3 has 14 amino acids. CDR1 SGHTA and CDR2 FQGTGA come from the germline V gene. The germline V and J ends were trimmed by 5 bases and 0 bases, with 5 bases remaining between them. The CDR3: CASSPSSGANVLTF. The DNA for the CDR3 is TGTGCCAGCAGCCCCAGCTCTGGGGCCAACGTCCTGACTTTC.

The chain links TRBV27 to TRBJ2-3; 11 nucleotides align to TRBD1. The CDR3 sequence is 16 residues long. After removal of 3 bases from V and 4 bases from J, the junction contained 6 bases not matched to a gene. The germline CDR1 and CDR2 sequences are MNHEY and SMNVEV (reference sequence). For the CDR3, the DNA is TGTGCCAGCAGTTTTGGGACAGGGGGACTTTCAGATACGCAGTATTTT. This codes for CASSFGTGGLSDTQYF.

This chain uses TRBV11-3 with TRBJ2-1, with unresolved D. Trimming removed 5 bases from V and 6 bases from J, with 20 bases in between. Germline-derived CDR1 and CDR2 are SGHNT and YENEEA. The CDR3 totals 16 residues. In nucleotides, the CDR3 is TGTGCCAGCAGCCCCAGGTCACTCGCATCAGGCAATGAGCAGTTCTTC. Its translation: CASSPRSLASGNEQFF.

This rearrangement joins TRBV11-3 to TRBJ1-3; D is unresolved. Trimming shortened V by 8 bases and J by 1 base, and 18 bases separated the two germline ends. The CDR3 runs to 16 residues. Germline-derived CDR1 and CDR2 are SGHNT and YENEEA. CDR3 bases: TGTGCCAGCTCTCCGGGATCAAAGCCATCTGGAAACACCATATATTTT. Translating it yields CASSPGSKPSGNTIYF.

The chain has TRBV5-4 and TRBJ2-1, with TRBD1 matching 10 bases. The CDR3 extends over 17 amino acids. V lost 2 bases and J lost 7; bases outside the gene matches: 12. CDR1 and CDR2 (germline): SGHNT, YYREEE (reference sequence). The CDR3: CASSFPLPGQGINEQFF. The CDR3 DNA reads as TGTGCCAGCAGCTTCCCTTTACCGGGACAGGGGATTAATGAGCAGTTCTTC. Looking up the rest from reference TRBV5-4 and TRBJ2-1 gives the full variable domain: ETGVTQSPTHLIKTRGQQVTLRCSSQSGHNTVSWYQQALGQGPQFIFQYYREEENGRGNFPPRFSGLQFPNYSSELNVNALELDDSALYLCASSFPLPGQGINEQFFGPGTRLTVL.

The rearrangement uses TRBV5-8 and TRBJ1-3; D perhaps matches TRBD1 (5 bases). The CDR3 runs to 17 residues. V was shortened by 0 bases and J by 1 base, with 14 bases between the two germline ends. From germline, CDR1 is SGHTS and CDR2 YDEGEE. The CDR3 DNA is TGTGCCAGCAGCTTGGCCGGGGGGGGAAGATCTGGAAACACCATATATTTT. This translates into CASSLAGGGRSGNTIYF. Full variable domain (outside the CDR3, taken from reference TRBV5-8 and TRBJ1-3): EAGVTQSPTHLIKTRGQQATLRCSPISGHTSVYWYQQALGLGLQFLLWYDEGEERNRGNFPPRFSGRQFPNYSSELNVNALELEDSALYLCASSLAGGGRSGNTIYFGEGSWLTVV.

This sequence joins TRBV19 and TRBJ2-2; TRBD1 aligns across 8 bases. The junction had 8 bases not matched to a gene; V was cut back by 3 bases and J by 5 bases. Germline-derived CDR1 and CDR2 are LNHDA and SQIVND (reference sequence). This CDR3 is built from 16 residues. In nucleotides, the CDR3 is TGTGCCAGTAGTATCTCCTCAGGGGGCATTACCGGGGAGCTGTTTTTT. This codes for CASSISSGGITGELFF.

The chain employs TRBV27 and TRBJ2-7; 10 nucleotides align to TRBD2. Trimming removed 6 bases from V and 1 base from J; junction bases left unmatched: 3. The CDR3 consists of 14 residues. Germline V gene lookup returns CDR1 MNHEY and CDR2 SMNVEV (reference sequence). CDR3 nucleotide sequence: TGTGCCAGCAGCGCTAGCGGGAGTTCCTACGAGCAGTACTTC. Amino acids: CASSASGSSYEQYF.

This chain joins TRBV7-9 and TRBJ1-4, with a tentative D call TRBD1 (5 bases). There are 13 residues in the CDR3. Germline-derived CDR1 and CDR2 are SEHNR and FQNEAQ (reference sequence). Trimming took off 4 bases at V and 8 bases at J, with 11 bases between the two ends. The CDR3 coding sequence is TGTGCCAGCAGCTCCACAGGTGGAGAAAAACTGTTTTTT. Protein product: CASSSTGGEKLFF.

This clone was observed a handful of times. The J gene is TRBJ1-4, the V gene TRBV5-4; no clear D gene. The CDR3 is 15 amino acids. Germline V CDR1 and CDR2: SGHNT, YYREEE (reference sequence). Trimming removed 6 bases from V and 4 bases from J, with 16 bases in between. CDR3: CASTLGGGLNEKLFF. CDR3 sequence (DNA): TGTGCCAGCACCCTTGGTGGAGGGCTTAATGAAAAACTGTTTTTT.

This clone appeared a few times. The gene calls are TRBV28 and TRBJ2-4; 10 positions agree with TRBD1. V shed 5 bases and J 5 bases; nucleotides not matched to a gene: 9. Germline V CDR1 and CDR2: MDHEN, SYDVKM. The CDR3 loop spans 16 amino acids. CDR3 sequence reads: CASSTLTGGGQNIQYF. CDR3 nucleotide sequence: TGTGCCAGCAGTACTTTGACAGGGGGCGGCCAAAACATTCAGTACTTC.

The V call is TRBV21-1, the J call TRBJ1-2; TRBD1 is the table's D call, not checked against the DNA. TRBV21-1 is marked as a pseudogene. This CDR3 spans 15 amino acids. CDR3 residues: CASSKRGQGVYGYTF. As DNA, the CDR3 is TGTGCCAGCAGCAAAAGGGGGCAGGGAGTATATGGCTACACCTTC.